A single sample gave rise to the 5 T cell receptor beta chains below, sequenced in a study of siplizumab effects on memory and regulatory T cells. The assay was immunoSEQ multiplex PCR, and TCRdb's table has in-frame clones only and misses some. The data contain roughly 2,900 clones, about 53% of them seen just once; the ten biggest clones take up under 6.5%. Coculturing of the mixed lymphocyte reaction cells was performed at 37°C for over 5 days. These receptors are not linked to any known antigen. Sequencing input: CFSE-low (dividing) CD4+ T cells sorted from an allogeneic mixed lymphocyte reaction. The receptor source for this set is a human donor in good health; the cells came from an allogeneic mixed lymphocyte reaction.

The chain is built from TRBV6-9 and TRBJ2-7; D gene unclear. The CDR3 is made up of 11 amino acids. V was pared by 7 bases and J by 3 bases, with 7 bases between. Germline V gene lookup returns CDR1 MNHGY and CDR2 SVAAGI. The CDR3, as DNA: TGTGCCAGCACCCTGGGCTACGAGCAGTACTTC. Protein sequence: CASTLGYEQYF.

The chain has TRBV18 and TRBJ1-5; no clear D gene. The CDR3 is made up of 13 amino acids. V was pared by 1 base and J by 5 bases, with 6 bases between. Germline assignment: CDR1 KGHSH and CDR2 LQKENI. This CDR3 reads CASSPRGDQPQHF. DNA for the CDR3: TGTGCCAGCTCACCACGCGGGGATCAGCCCCAGCATTTT.

The chain couples TRBV7-8 to TRBJ1-5; the D is unclear. Per the germline V gene, CDR1 is SGHVS and CDR2 is FQNEAQ. The CDR3 length is 13 residues. Trimming left V 5 bases short and J 5 bases short, with 10 bases between. The CDR3 nucleotides read TGTGCCAGCAGCCCCTCCCGCGATCAGCCCCAGCATTTT. It translates to CASSPSRDQPQHF.

The chain employs TRBV6-6 and TRBJ1-5; D perhaps matches TRBD1 (6 bases). The germline V gene has CDR1 MNHNY and CDR2 SVGAGI (reference sequence). The CDR3 sequence is 13 residues long. V shed 4 bases and J shed 9 bases, with 13 bases lying between them. The chain's CDR3 is CASSWDTVGPQHF. The CDR3 nucleotides read TGTGCCAGCAGTTGGGACACCGTCGGGCCCCAGCATTTT.

The chain uses TRBV19 and TRBJ2-3; the match to TRBD2 covers 16 bases. The CDR3 has 19 amino acids. V shed 4 bases and J 4 bases; nucleotides not matched to a gene: 11. Germline values: CDR1 LNHDA, CDR2 SQIVND (reference sequence). CDR3 DNA sequence: TGTGCCAGTAGTAGTCCGGGACTAGCGGGGGGGATTGGGGCAGATACGCAGTATTTT. This translates into CASSSPGLAGGIGADTQYF.